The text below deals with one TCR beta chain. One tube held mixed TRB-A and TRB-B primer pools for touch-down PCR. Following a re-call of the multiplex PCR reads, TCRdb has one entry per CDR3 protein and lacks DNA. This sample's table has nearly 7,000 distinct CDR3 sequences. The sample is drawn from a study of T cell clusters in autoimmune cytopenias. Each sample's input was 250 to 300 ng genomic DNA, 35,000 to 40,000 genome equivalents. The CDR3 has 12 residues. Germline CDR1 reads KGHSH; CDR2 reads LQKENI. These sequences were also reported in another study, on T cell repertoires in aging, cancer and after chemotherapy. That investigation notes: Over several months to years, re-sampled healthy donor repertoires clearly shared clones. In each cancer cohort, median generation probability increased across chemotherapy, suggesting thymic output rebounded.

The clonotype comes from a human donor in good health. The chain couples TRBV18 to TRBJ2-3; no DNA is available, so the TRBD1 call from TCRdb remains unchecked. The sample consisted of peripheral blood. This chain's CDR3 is CASRGESDTQYF.